This record looks at one T cell receptor beta chain sequence and its context. Methods used by the authors: Using reference gene primer amplification, nucleated cell counts were estimated. Sequencing was performed with immunoSEQ multiplex PCR; in TCRdb, only in-frame clones are kept and a portion is missing. V and J calls and clone size come straight from that table; D and trimming were deduced from the DNA. The sample holds tens of thousands of clones, 75% to 90% seen once. These data come from a study of blood T cell repertoires in COVID-19. The wider study: Acute and convalescent COVID-19 samples came from the United States, Italy and Spain. T cells, B-cell-depleted T cells, or PBMCs supplied cDNA or gDNA.

Enrolment of Seattle patients took place during active infection, and they were followed longitudinally. What was sequenced was peripheral blood. The sequence derives from a man in his sixties with COVID-19, enrolled during active disease.

CDR3 loop: CASSPGPSGNQPQHF. CDR3 DNA sequence: TGTGCCAGCTCACCTGGGCCGAGTGGGAATCAGCCCCAGCATTTT. The rearrangement links TRBV18 to TRBJ1-5; D is unclear. Germline V gene data show CDR1 as KGHSH and CDR2 as LQKENI. V shed 3 bases and J shed 4 bases, with 13 bases lying between them. The CDR3 length is 15 residues. The full variable domain, with the rest looked up from reference TRBV18 and TRBJ1-5, is NAGVMQNPRHLVRRRGQEARLRCSPMKGHSHVYWYRQLPEEGLKFMVYLQKENIIDESGMPKERFSAEFPKEGPSILRIQQVVRGDSAAYFCASSPGPSGNQPQHFGDGTRLSIL.